Below are 26 T cell receptor beta chains sequenced from a single sample in a study of blood T cell repertoires in COVID-19. The method was immunoSEQ multiplex PCR; TCRdb's version includes in-frame clones alone and lacks a portion of them. The sample has 200,000 to 250,000 clones, 70% to 85% seen once. Sequenced material: PBMCs or T cells enriched from blood (not recorded which). Receptor source: a man between 40 and 49 years old who had recovered from COVID-19.

This chain uses TRBV27 with TRBJ2-3; possible D gene TRBD1, 5 bases. CDR1 and CDR2 (germline): MNHEY, SMNVEV (reference sequence). This CDR3 spans 14 amino acids. With 6 bases removed from V and 0 bases from J, the gap between germline ends came to 10 bases. CDR3 loop: CASSRTTSTDTQYF. CDR3 DNA: TGTGCCAGCAGCCGGACAACCAGCACAGATACGCAGTATTTT.

This clone appeared once. The chain employs TRBV6-2 or TRBV6-3 and TRBJ1-1; D gene unclear. The CDR3 runs to 13 residues. V was trimmed by 7 bases and J by 5 bases, leaving 14 bases between them. Germline CDR1 reads MNHEY; CDR2 reads SVGEGT. The CDR3 DNA follows: TGTGCCAGCACCCCCGGGCCGGGGACTGAAGCTTTCTTT. Protein sequence: CASTPGPGTEAFF.

The chain combines TRBV2 with TRBJ2-7; 7 positions match TRBD2. The V gene's germline CDR1 is SNHLY and CDR2 FYNNEI. This CDR3 comprises 14 residues. Unmatched junction bases numbered 10, after V lost 6 bases and J lost 5 bases. For the CDR3, the DNA is TGTGCCAGCAGCGTCCTGGCGGGAGAGGACGAGCAGTACTTC. Translated, it gives CASSVLAGEDEQYF.

The V and J genes are TRBV27 and TRBJ1-3; D is unclear. V shed 2 bases and J shed 1 base, with 6 bases lying between them. The germline V gene has CDR1 MNHEY and CDR2 SMNVEV (reference sequence). The CDR3 is made up of 14 amino acids. The CDR3 sequence: CASSLARSGNTIYF. The CDR3 DNA reads TGTGCCAGCAGTTTAGCACGGTCTGGAAACACCATATATTTT.

The table lists this clone with many counts. This specimen includes other DNA sequences encoding the same CDR3. The chain recombines TRBV18 with TRBJ1-6, with D possibly matching TRBD1 (5 bases). The length of the CDR3 is 13 residues. The germline CDR1 and CDR2 sequences are KGHSH and LQKENI. Trimming took 2 bases from V and 8 from J, leaving 7 bases between them. CDR3 bases: TGTGCCAGCTCACCAGGGGGGGATTCACCCCTCCACTTT. Translation: CASSPGGDSPLHF.

The chain couples TRBV7-9 to TRBJ1-4; 7 nucleotides agree with TRBD1. From germline, CDR1 is SEHNR and CDR2 FQNEAQ (reference sequence). Germline trimming cut 8 bases from V and 7 bases from J; bases unmatched to any gene: 4. The CDR3 consists of 12 residues. CDR3 in DNA: TGTGCCAGCGGCAGGGGGAGTGAAAAACTGTTTTTT. Translating gives CASGRGSEKLFF.

This chain links TRBV19 with TRBJ2-2, with 12 bases aligning to TRBD2. Germline V lookup: CDR1 LNHDA, CDR2 SQIVND (reference sequence). The CDR3 length is 17 residues. The V segment lost 5 bases and the J segment 2 bases; nucleotides outside the gene matches: 6. The CDR3 bases are TGTGCCAGTAGTTCCACTAGCGGGAGGCTCAACACCGGGGAGCTGTTTTTT. It translates to CASSSTSGRLNTGELFF.

The V and J genes are TRBV5-1 and TRBJ2-6, with 11 bases matching TRBD1. The V and J ends lost 4 bases and 2 bases, in that order; junction bases with no gene match: 5. Germline values: CDR1 SGHRS, CDR2 YFSETQ. The CDR3 is 17 residues long. The CDR3 DNA follows: TGCGCCAGCAGCCTCGGACAGGGGGCGACTGGGGCCAACGTCCTGACTTTC. The encoded protein is CASSLGQGATGANVLTF.

This chain links TRBV5-1 with TRBJ2-7; TRBD2 might be the D (6 bases). The CDR3 has 15 amino acids. The ends were cut back, 0 bases at V and 3 bases at J, with 13 bases in the middle. The germline gives CDR1 SGHRS, CDR2 YFSETQ. The CDR3: CASSLAAGRNYEQYF. The CDR3, as DNA: TGCGCCAGCAGCTTGGCCGCGGGACGGAACTACGAGCAGTACTTC.

This clone showed up just a few times. This chain links TRBV6-2 or TRBV6-3 with TRBJ1-1; no clear D gene. The V end was cut by 0 bases, the J end by 5 bases, with 13 bases between. This CDR3 has 15 amino acids. CDR1 is MNHEY and CDR2 is SVGEGT in the germline V gene. CDR3 region: CASSYSLGTDTEAFF. CDR3 DNA: TGTGCCAGCAGTTACTCGCTAGGCACGGATACTGAAGCTTTCTTT.

The chain joins TRBV11-3 to TRBJ2-5, with unresolved D. The CDR3 has 12 amino acids. Germline lookup yields CDR1 SGHNT and CDR2 YENEEA. Trimming cost V 5 bases and J 5 bases, with 9 bases left between them. The DNA for the CDR3 is TGTGCCAGCAGCCTCAATCGGGAGACCCAGTACTTC. Encoded protein: CASSLNRETQYF.

This chain links TRBV19 with TRBJ1-2, with TRBD1 identical over 10 bases. In germline, CDR1 is LNHDA, CDR2 SQIVND (reference sequence). The trim removed 8 bases at V and 4 bases at J, leaving 13 bases unmatched. The CDR3 loop spans 16 amino acids. CDR3 amino acids: CASFGQGVPKPYGYTF. CDR3 DNA: TGTGCCAGTTTTGGACAGGGGGTGCCTAAACCCTATGGCTACACCTTC.

The CDR3: CAISGPDRNQPQHF. CDR3 bases: TGTGCCATCAGTGGCCCCGACAGAAATCAGCCCCAGCATTTT. This chain joins TRBV10-3 and TRBJ1-5, with D perhaps TRBD1 (5 bases). The germline V and J ends were trimmed by 4 bases and 4 bases, with 11 bases remaining between them. The CDR3 contains 14 residues. Per the germline V gene, CDR1 is ENHRY and CDR2 is SYGVKD.

The V call is TRBV7-8, the J call TRBJ2-7, with TRBD2 matching 13 bases. Germline V gives CDR1 SGHVS, CDR2 FQNEAQ. With 5 bases clipped from V and 3 bases from J, the junction kept 16 bases outside the gene matches. The CDR3 length is 19 residues. As DNA, the CDR3 is TGTGCCAGCAGCCCCCAAACTACTAGCGGGGGGGCGTCCCGCTACGAGCAGTACTTC. This gives the protein CASSPQTTSGGASRYEQYF.

The gene calls are TRBV28 and TRBJ1-4; D unresolved. Trimming removed 0 bases from V and 2 bases from J, with 7 bases in between. Germline CDR1 and CDR2: MDHEN and SYDVKM. The CDR3 covers 15 residues. Written as DNA, the CDR3 is TGTGCCAGCAGTTTATGGGGAGGGACTAATGAAAAACTGTTTTTT. This translates into CASSLWGGTNEKLFF.

This clone was counted once. A junction boundary mismatches the germline segment, possibly from a read error. The chain employs TRBV25-1 and TRBJ1-4; D not resolved. The length of the CDR3 is 13 residues. CDR1 and CDR2 (germline): MGHDK, SYGVNS. CDR3 sequence reads: CASSKYLPEKLFF. The CDR3 DNA reads TGTGCCAGCAGTAAATACCTACCCGAAAAACTGTTTTTT.

This clone showed up just a few times. The chain employs TRBV5-1 and TRBJ1-1; D is unresolved. Trimming removed 5 bases from V and 3 bases from J, with 11 bases in between. The germline V gene encodes CDR1 SGHRS and CDR2 YFSETQ. The CDR3 is 13 residues long. The CDR3 loop is CASSRSGDTEAFF. Here the CDR3 DNA reads TGCGCCAGCAGTAGATCCGGGGACACTGAAGCTTTCTTT.

The chain uses TRBV28 and TRBJ2-1, with 7 bases that match TRBD1. The V and J ends lost 5 bases and 0 bases, in that order; junction bases with no gene match: 13. Germline CDR1 is MDHEN and CDR2 is SYDVKM. The CDR3 contains 18 residues. The CDR3, as DNA: TGTGCCAGCAGTATTATTATGGGACAGTGGAGCTCCTACAATGAGCAGTTCTTC. This gives the protein CASSIIMGQWSSYNEQFF.

This rearrangement joins TRBV7-2 to TRBJ2-1; 10 bases are a match to TRBD2. This CDR3 is 14 amino acids long. Germline assignment: CDR1 SGHTA and CDR2 FQGNSA. The V segment lost 6 bases and the J segment 7 bases; nucleotides outside the gene matches: 6. This chain's CDR3 is CASRQAGGRNEQFF. Written as DNA, the CDR3 is TGTGCCAGCAGGCAAGCGGGAGGGCGAAATGAGCAGTTCTTC.

The chain is built from TRBV5-1 and TRBJ2-5; D uncertain. Germline values: CDR1 SGHRS, CDR2 YFSETQ. V gave up 0 bases and J gave up 7 bases, with 10 bases separating them. This CDR3 region has 13 residues. CDR3 DNA: TGCGCCAGCAGCTTGGACCCCACGGGGACCCAGTACTTC. It encodes CASSLDPTGTQYF.

The rearrangement uses TRBV9 and TRBJ1-4; D remains unclear. The ends were cut back, 5 bases at V and 3 bases at J, with 14 bases in the middle. In germline, CDR1 is SGDLS, CDR2 YYNGEE. There are 15 residues in the CDR3. The CDR3 reads CASSRETDPNEKLFF. The CDR3 region has the DNA TGTGCCAGCAGTCGGGAAACGGACCCTAATGAAAAACTGTTTTTT.

The genes are TRBV28 and TRBJ1-4; 11 bases map to TRBD1. V trimming: 8 bases; J trimming: 8 bases; junction bases outside the gene matches: 13. The CDR3 runs 16 residues. The germline V gene has CDR1 MDHEN and CDR2 SYDVKM. DNA for the CDR3: TGTGCCAGCGTCCGGGACAGGGGGACGAATTCGGAAAAACTGTTTTTT. Translated: CASVRDRGTNSEKLFF.

This chain connects TRBV4-1 to TRBJ1-1; D is unclear. Trimming removed 1 base at V and 5 bases at J, with 11 bases between. The CDR3 is 14 amino acids. Per the germline V gene, CDR1 is MGHRA and CDR2 is YSYEKL. The CDR3 here is CASSQATPGTEAFF. CDR3 DNA: TGCGCCAGCAGCCAAGCGACCCCGGGTACTGAAGCTTTCTTT.

This chain joins TRBV3-1 (or the pseudogene TRBV3-2) and TRBJ1-3; perhaps TRBD1 as D (5 bases). Trimming shortened V by 1 base and J by 0 bases, and 10 bases separated the two germline ends. Germline V lookup: CDR1 LGHDT, CDR2 YNNKEL (reference sequence). The CDR3 runs to 16 residues. CDR3 loop: CASSQGTSRSGNTIYF. CDR3 sequence (DNA): TGTGCCAGCAGCCAAGGGACATCTCGCTCTGGAAACACCATATATTTT.

This clone was seen just once. The gene calls are TRBV6-6 and TRBJ1-2; D is possibly TRBD1 (6 bases). V was cut by 3 bases and J by 5 bases, with 19 bases left in between. The CDR3 spans 16 residues. Germline values: CDR1 MNHNY, CDR2 SVGAGI (reference sequence). The CDR3 DNA sequence: TGTGCCAGCAGTTATCCCACGGACAGATCGTTGTATGGCTACACCTTC. Its translation: CASSYPTDRSLYGYTF.

Here the CDR3 DNA reads TGTGCCAGCAGGTGGGGACAATTGAGGGAGCCCCAGCATTTT. Protein product: CASRWGQLREPQHF. The rearrangement links TRBV28 to TRBJ1-5, with D perhaps TRBD1 (6 bases). The CDR3 runs to 14 residues. Trimming shortened V by 6 bases and J by 8 bases, and 17 bases separated the two germline ends. Germline V gene lookup returns CDR1 MDHEN and CDR2 SYDVKM.